These T cell receptor beta chains were read from a single sample in a study of blood T cell repertoires in COVID-19. TCRdb's table, derived via immunoSEQ multiplex PCR, lists solely in-frame clones and lacks some. The table records around 50,000 clones, just over 85% of them present only once. Sequencing used peripheral blood. These receptor sequences come from a woman of 80 years or more with acute or convalescent COVID-19. CDR3s leave out the opening cysteine and the closing phenylalanine or tryptophan.

j_gene | v_gene | CDR3aa
TRBJ1-5 | TRBV28 | ASSLVGQPQH
TRBJ2-1 | TRBV7-2 | ASRPGVATNEQF
TRBJ1-1 | TRBV18 | ASSPPGGGTEAF
TRBJ1-5 | TRBV7-8 | ASSFGGGQPQH
TRBJ2-1 | TRBV18 | ASSPYAGDNEQF
TRBJ1-3 | TRBV18 | ASSPTGGRDTIY
TRBJ2-7 | TRBV30 | AWSEIDEQY
TRBJ1-1 | TRBV6-5 | ASRLQGEGNTEAF
TRBJ1-2 | TRBV4-2 | ASSLLPLPGGYT
TRBJ1-4 | TRBV3-1/TRBV3-2 | ASSQQGAIEKLF
TRBJ2-2 | TRBV7-9 | ASSVLAGGNTGELF
TRBJ2-1 | TRBV10-3 | AIRAQQGDEQF
TRBJ1-1 | TRBV6-5 | ASQGWTRNTEAF
TRBJ2-1 | TRBV5-1 | ASRTGLAGNEQF
TRBJ2-1 | TRBV9 | ASSVVVGGTSGNEQF